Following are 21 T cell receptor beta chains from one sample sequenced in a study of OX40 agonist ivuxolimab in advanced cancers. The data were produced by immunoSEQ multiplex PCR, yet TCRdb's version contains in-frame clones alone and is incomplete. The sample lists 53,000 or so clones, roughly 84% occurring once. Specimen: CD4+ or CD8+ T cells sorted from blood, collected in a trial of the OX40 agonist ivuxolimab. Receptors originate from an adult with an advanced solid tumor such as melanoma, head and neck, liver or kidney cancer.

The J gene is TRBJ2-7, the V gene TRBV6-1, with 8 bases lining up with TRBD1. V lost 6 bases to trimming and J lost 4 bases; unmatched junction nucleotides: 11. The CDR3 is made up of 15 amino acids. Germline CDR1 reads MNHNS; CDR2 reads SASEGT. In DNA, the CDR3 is TGTGCCAGCAGGAGGGGGGCAGGGGGCGAGTACGAGCAGTACTTC. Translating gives CASRRGAGGEYEQYF.

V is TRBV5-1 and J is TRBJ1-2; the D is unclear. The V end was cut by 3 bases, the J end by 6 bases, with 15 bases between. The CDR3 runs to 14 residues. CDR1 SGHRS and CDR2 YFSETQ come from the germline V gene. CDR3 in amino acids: CASSSEDVPDGYTF. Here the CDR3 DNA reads TGCGCCAGCAGCTCTGAGGATGTTCCGGATGGCTACACCTTC.

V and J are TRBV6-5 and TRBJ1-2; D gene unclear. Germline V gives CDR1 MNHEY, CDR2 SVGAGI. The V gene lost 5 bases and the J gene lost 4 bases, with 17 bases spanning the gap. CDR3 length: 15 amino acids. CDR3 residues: CASSARGAKSYGYTF. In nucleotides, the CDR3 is TGTGCCAGCAGTGCCCGGGGAGCCAAGAGCTATGGCTACACCTTC.

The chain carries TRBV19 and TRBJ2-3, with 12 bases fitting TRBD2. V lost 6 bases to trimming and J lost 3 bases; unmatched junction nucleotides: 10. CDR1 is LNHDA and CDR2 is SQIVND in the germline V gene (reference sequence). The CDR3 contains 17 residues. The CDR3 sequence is CASRRASGGAETDTQYF. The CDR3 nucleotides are TGTGCCAGTAGAAGGGCTAGCGGGGGGGCCGAGACAGATACGCAGTATTTT.

The CDR3 is CASSTSDRTLYNEQFF. DNA for the CDR3: TGTGCCAGCAGTACCTCTGACAGGACTCTATACAATGAGCAGTTCTTC. This sequence joins TRBV27 and TRBJ2-1; maybe TRBD1 (6 bases). CDR1 is MNHEY, CDR2 SMNVEV, per germline (reference sequence). V dropped 5 bases and J dropped 4 bases, with 18 bases sitting between them. This CDR3 is 16 amino acids long.

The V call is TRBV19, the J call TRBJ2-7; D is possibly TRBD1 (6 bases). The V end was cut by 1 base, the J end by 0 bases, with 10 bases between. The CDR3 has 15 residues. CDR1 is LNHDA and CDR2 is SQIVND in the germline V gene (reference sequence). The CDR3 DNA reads TGTGCCAGTAGTATAGGCGGACAGCTCTCCTACGAGCAGTACTTC. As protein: CASSIGGQLSYEQYF.

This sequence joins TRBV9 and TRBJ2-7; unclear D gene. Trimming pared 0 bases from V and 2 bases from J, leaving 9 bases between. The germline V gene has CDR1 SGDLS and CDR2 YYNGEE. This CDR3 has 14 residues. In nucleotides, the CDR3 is TGTGCCAGCAGCGTAGAGGTCTTGACCTACGAGCAGTACTTC. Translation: CASSVEVLTYEQYF.

CDR3 residues: CAISGRTSGRTDTQYF. The DNA for the CDR3 is TGTGCCATCAGTGGGAGGACTAGCGGGAGAACAGATACGCAGTATTTT. The chain links TRBV10-3 to TRBJ2-3, with 13 bases lining up with TRBD2. The length of the CDR3 is 16 residues. In germline, CDR1 is ENHRY, CDR2 SYGVKD. Germline trimming cut 4 bases from V and 3 bases from J; bases unmatched to any gene: 4.

The CDR3 reads CASSEGGRGELFF. CDR3 in DNA: TGTGCCAGCAGTGAAGGCGGGCGCGGGGAGCTGTTTTTT. The chain recombines TRBV6-1 with TRBJ2-2, with TRBD2 as a possible D gene (5 bases). Germline CDR1 MNHNS, CDR2 SASEGT. Trimming removed 1 base from V and 7 bases from J, with 7 bases in between. The CDR3 sequence is 13 residues long.

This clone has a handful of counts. The CDR3 region is CASSYNEKLFF. CDR3 DNA: TGTGCCAGCAGCTATAATGAAAAACTGTTTTTT. The chain uses TRBV28 and TRBJ1-4; D gene uncertain. The CDR3 totals 11 residues. CDR1 is MDHEN, CDR2 SYDVKM, per germline. The ends were cut back, 6 bases at V and 4 bases at J, with 3 bases in the middle.

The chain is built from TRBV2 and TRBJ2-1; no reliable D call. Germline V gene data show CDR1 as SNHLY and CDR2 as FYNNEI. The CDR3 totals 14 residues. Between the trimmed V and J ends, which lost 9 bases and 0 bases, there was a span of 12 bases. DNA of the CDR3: TGTGCCAGTTGTCCAGTAAGCTCCTACAATGAGCAGTTCTTC. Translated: CASCPVSSYNEQFF.

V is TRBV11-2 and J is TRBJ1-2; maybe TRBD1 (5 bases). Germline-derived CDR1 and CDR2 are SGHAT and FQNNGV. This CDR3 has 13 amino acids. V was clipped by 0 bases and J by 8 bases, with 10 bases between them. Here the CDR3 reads CASSLDRGPGYTF. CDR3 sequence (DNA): TGTGCCAGCAGCTTAGACCGGGGACCGGGCTACACCTTC.

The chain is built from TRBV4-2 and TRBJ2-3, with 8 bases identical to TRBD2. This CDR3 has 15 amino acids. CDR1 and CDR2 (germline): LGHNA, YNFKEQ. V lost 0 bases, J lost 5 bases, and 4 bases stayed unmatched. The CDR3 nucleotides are TGTGCCAGCAGCCAAGAAATCACTAGCGGAGATACGCAGTATTTT. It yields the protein CASSQEITSGDTQYF.

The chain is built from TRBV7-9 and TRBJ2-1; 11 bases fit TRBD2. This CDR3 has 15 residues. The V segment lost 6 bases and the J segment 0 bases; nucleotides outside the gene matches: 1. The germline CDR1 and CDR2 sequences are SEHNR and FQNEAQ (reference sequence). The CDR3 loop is CASSSGRVSYNEQFF. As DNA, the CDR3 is TGTGCCAGCAGTAGCGGGAGGGTCTCCTACAATGAGCAGTTCTTC.

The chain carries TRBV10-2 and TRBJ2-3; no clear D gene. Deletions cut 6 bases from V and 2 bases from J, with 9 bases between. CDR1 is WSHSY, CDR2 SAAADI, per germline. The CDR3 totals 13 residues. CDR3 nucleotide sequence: TGCGCCAGCAGGCCCTCGAACACAGATACGCAGTATTTT. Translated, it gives CASRPSNTDTQYF.

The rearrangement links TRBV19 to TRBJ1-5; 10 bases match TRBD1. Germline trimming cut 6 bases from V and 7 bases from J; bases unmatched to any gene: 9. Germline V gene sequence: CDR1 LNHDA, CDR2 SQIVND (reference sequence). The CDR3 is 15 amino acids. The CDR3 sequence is CASSSGQGMGQPQHF. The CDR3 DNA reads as TGTGCCAGTAGCTCGGGACAGGGGATGGGACAGCCCCAGCATTTT.

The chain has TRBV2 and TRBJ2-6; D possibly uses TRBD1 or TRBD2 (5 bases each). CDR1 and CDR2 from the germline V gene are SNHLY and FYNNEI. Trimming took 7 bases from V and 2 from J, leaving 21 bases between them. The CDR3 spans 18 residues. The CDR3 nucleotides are TGTGCCAGCAATCAGGCTAGCTGGGGCCCCCCTGGGGCCAACGTCCTGACTTTC. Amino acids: CASNQASWGPPGANVLTF.

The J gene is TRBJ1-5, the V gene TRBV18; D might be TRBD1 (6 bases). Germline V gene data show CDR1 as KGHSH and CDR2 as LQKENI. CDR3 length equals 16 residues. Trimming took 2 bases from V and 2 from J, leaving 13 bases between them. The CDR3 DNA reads TGTGCCAGCTCACCATACGGGGGCGCGGGCAATCAGCCCCAGCATTTT. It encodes CASSPYGGAGNQPQHF.

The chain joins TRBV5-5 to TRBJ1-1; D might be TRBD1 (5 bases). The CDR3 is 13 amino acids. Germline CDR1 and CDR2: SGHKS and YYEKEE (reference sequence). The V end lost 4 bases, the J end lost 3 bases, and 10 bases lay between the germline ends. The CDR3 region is CASSRAGYTEAFF. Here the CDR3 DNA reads TGTGCCAGCAGCCGAGCAGGGTACACTGAAGCTTTCTTT.

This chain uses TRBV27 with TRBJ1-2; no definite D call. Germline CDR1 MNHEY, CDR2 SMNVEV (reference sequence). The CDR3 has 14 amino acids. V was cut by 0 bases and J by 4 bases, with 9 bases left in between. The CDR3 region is CASSLSGWFYGYTF. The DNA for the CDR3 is TGTGCCAGCAGTTTATCCGGATGGTTCTATGGCTACACCTTC.

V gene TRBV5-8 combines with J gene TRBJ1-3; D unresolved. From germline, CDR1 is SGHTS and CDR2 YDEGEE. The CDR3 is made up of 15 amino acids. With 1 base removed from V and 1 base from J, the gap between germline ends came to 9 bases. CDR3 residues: CASSLFVGSGNTIYF. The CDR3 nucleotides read TGTGCCAGCAGCTTGTTCGTGGGATCTGGAAACACCATATATTTT.